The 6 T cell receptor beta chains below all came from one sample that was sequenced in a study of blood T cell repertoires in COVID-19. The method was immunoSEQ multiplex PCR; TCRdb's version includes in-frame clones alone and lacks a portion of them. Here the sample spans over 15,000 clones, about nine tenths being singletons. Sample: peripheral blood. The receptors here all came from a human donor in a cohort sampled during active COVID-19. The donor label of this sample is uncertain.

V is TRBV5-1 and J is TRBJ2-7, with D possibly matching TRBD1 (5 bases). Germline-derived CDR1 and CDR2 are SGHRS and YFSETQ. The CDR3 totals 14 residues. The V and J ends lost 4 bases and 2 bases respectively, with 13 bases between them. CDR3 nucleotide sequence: TGCGCCAGCAGCGTAACAGGATTCACCTACGAGCAGTACTTC. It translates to CASSVTGFTYEQYF.

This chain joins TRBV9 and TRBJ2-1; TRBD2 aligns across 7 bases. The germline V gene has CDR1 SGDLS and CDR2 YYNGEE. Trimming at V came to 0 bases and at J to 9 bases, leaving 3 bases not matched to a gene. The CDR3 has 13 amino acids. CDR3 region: CASSVGGGAEQFF. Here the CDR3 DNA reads TGTGCCAGCAGCGTAGGCGGGGGTGCTGAGCAGTTCTTC.

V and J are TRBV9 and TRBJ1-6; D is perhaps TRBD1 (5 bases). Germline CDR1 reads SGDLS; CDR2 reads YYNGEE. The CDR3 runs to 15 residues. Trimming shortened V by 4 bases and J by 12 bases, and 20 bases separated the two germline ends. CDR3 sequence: CASSPQEGPLQPLHF. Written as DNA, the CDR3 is TGTGCCAGCAGCCCCCAGGAGGGGCCTTTACAACCCCTCCACTTT.

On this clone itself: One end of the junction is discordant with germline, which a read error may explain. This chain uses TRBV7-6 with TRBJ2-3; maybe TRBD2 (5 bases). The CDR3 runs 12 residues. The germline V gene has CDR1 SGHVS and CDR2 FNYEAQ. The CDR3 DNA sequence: TGTGCCAGCAGCCCCGGGATCCCCGCACTACTTTTT. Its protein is CASSPGIPALLF.

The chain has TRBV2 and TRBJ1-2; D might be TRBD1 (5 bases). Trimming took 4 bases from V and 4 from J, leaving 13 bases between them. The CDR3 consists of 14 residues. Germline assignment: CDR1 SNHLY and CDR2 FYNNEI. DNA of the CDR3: TGTGCCAGCAGTGGGGGGAGGGCCAGCTATGGCTACACCTTC. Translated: CASSGGRASYGYTF. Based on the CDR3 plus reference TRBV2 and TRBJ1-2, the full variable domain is EPEVTQTPSHQVTQMGQEVILRCVPISNHLYFYWYRQILGQKVEFLVSFYNNEISEKSEIFDDQFSVERPDGSNFTLKIRSTKLEDSAMYFCASSGGRASYGYTFGSGTRLTVV.

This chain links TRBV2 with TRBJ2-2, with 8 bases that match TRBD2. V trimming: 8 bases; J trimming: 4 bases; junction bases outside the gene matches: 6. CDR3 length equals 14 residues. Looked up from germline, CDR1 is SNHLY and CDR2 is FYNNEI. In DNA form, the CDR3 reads TGTGCCAGCCAAGCGGGAGCGGGCACCGGGGAGCTGTTTTTT. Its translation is CASQAGAGTGELFF.